Below are 28 T cell receptor beta chains sequenced from a single sample in a study of regulatory T cells in long-lasting Graves disease. Time point described: newly diagnosed GD, antithyroid drugs for less than 3 months. RNA extracted from PBMCs served as the sequencing template. Assembly of TCR beta libraries relied on iRepertoire HTBI primers together with Arm-PCR of CDR3 regions. Each CDR3 protein is one row after TCRdb ran MiXCR on the multiplex PCR reads. The sample carries 620,000 or so distinct CDR3 sequences, roughly 15% recorded once. These sequences were also reported in another study, on T cells in Graves' hyperthyroidism and ophthalmopathy.

The source material was peripheral blood mononuclear cells (PBMCs), sampled at new diagnosis, from a patient treated with antithyroid drugs. These receptors originate from a woman aged 25-40 years with Graves disease.

This clonotype was seen at least ten times. The rearrangement joins TRBV6-1 to TRBJ1-5; D is possibly TRBD1 (6 bases). CDR1 and CDR2 (germline): MNHNS, SASEGT. The CDR3 length is 13 residues. V was trimmed by 6 bases and J by 3 bases, leaving 9 bases between them. The DNA for the CDR3 is TGTGCCAGCAGAGGGGGGGACAATCAGCCCCAGCATTTT. Protein product: CASRGGDNQPQHF.

This clonotype showed up many times. CDR3 sequence (DNA): TGCAGTGCTAGGACTAGCGGGAGGCTCACCTACGAGCAGTACTTC. It is translated as CSARTSGRLTYEQYF. The rearrangement uses TRBV20-1 and TRBJ2-7; TRBD2 agrees at 13 bases. The V segment lost 3 bases and the J segment 2 bases; nucleotides outside the gene matches: 4. The CDR3 spans 15 residues. CDR1 is DFQATT, CDR2 SNEGSKA, per germline (reference sequence).

This clonotype was detected a few times. The chain has TRBV19 and TRBJ2-5; 9 bases fit TRBD1. Germline CDR1 is LNHDA and CDR2 is SQIVND (reference sequence). V trimming: 10 bases; J trimming: 4 bases; junction bases outside the gene matches: 10. The CDR3 loop spans 14 amino acids. DNA of the CDR3: TGTGCCACACAGGGGGCAGGAGGGCCAGAGACCCAGTACTTC. Translated, it gives CATQGAGGPETQYF.

There are many counts of this clonotype. V and J are TRBV2 and TRBJ1-6; 7 nucleotides agree with TRBD1. With 7 bases clipped from V and 10 bases from J, the junction kept 13 bases outside the gene matches. CDR3 length: 15 amino acids. Germline CDR1 is SNHLY and CDR2 is FYNNEI. The CDR3 DNA reads as TGTGCCAGCACCCCAACCGGGACAGTTGTGTCACCCCTCCACTTT. Translated: CASTPTGTVVSPLHF.

The V gene is TRBV11-1, the J gene TRBJ2-3; 9 bases fit TRBD1. The CDR3 has 17 residues. V gave up 5 bases and J gave up 0 bases; unmatched junction bases: 9. CDR1 SGHAT and CDR2 FQDESV come from the germline V gene (reference sequence). The CDR3 protein is CASSTGTGLSSTDTQYF. CDR3 sequence (DNA): TGTGCCAGCAGCACCGGGACAGGGCTTTCGAGCACAGATACGCAGTATTTT.

There are many counts of this clonotype. The chain recombines TRBV27 with TRBJ1-5; possibly TRBD1 for D (5 bases). Germline CDR1 reads MNHEY; CDR2 reads SMNVEV (reference sequence). With 8 bases removed from V and 3 bases from J, the gap between germline ends came to 14 bases. CDR3 length: 14 amino acids. The CDR3 sequence: CASGTGRINQPQHF. The CDR3 coding sequence is TGTGCCAGCGGAACAGGAAGAATCAATCAGCCCCAGCATTTT.

This rearrangement joins TRBV5-1 to TRBJ2-4; 14 nucleotides align to TRBD2. V shed 4 bases, J shed 8 bases, and the junction held 5 bases outside the gene matches. The CDR3 sequence is 15 residues long. Germline loops: CDR1 SGHRS, CDR2 YFSETQ. CDR3 loop: CASSLGLAGDDIQYF. The CDR3 coding sequence is TGCGCCAGCAGCCTGGGACTAGCGGGAGACGACATTCAGTACTTC. The full variable domain, completed using reference TRBV5-1 and TRBJ2-4, is KAGVTQTPRYLIKTRGQQVTLSCSPISGHRSVSWYQQTPGQGLQFLFEYFSETQRNKGNFPGRFSGRQFSNSRSEMNVSTLELGDSALYLCASSLGLAGDDIQYFGAGTRLSVL.

This clonotype showed up many times. The rearrangement uses TRBV7-2 and TRBJ2-3; 8 positions agree with TRBD1. This CDR3 has 14 amino acids. Trimming removed 3 bases from V and 5 bases from J; junction bases left unmatched: 4. Germline CDR1 reads SGHTA; CDR2 reads FQGNSA. The CDR3 DNA follows: TGTGCCAGCAGCTTGGGGACAGGAGGAGATACGCAGTATTTT. Protein product: CASSLGTGGDTQYF.

This clonotype has only a few counts. J is TRBJ2-7 and V is TRBV20-1, with 10 bases that match TRBD1. Germline values: CDR1 DFQATT, CDR2 SNEGSKA (reference sequence). This CDR3 is built from 13 residues. With V trimmed by 6 bases and J by 4 bases, 6 bases remained unmatched. CDR3 loop: CSAKDRGFYEQYF. CDR3 in DNA: TGCAGTGCCAAGGACAGGGGGTTTTACGAGCAGTACTTC.

This clonotype appeared a few times. This could be a read error, since a much larger clone is one nucleotide away. Without the conserved terminal phenylalanine or tryptophan, this CDR3 likely stems from a read error. V and J are TRBV6-2 or TRBV6-3 and TRBJ2-2; TRBD1 matches at 8 bases. The CDR3 has 14 residues. Unmatched junction bases numbered 4, after V lost 8 bases and J lost 2 bases. The germline gives CDR1 MNHEY, CDR2 SVGEGT. The CDR3 region has the DNA TGTGCCAGCGGCAGGGGGCCTAACACCGGGGAGCTGTTTTCT. This sequence encodes CASGRGPNTGELFS.

The J gene is TRBJ2-7, the V gene TRBV5-1; 8 bases line up with TRBD2. From germline, CDR1 is SGHRS and CDR2 YFSETQ. V shed 0 bases and J 3 bases; nucleotides not matched to a gene: 2. CDR3 length equals 14 residues. As DNA, the CDR3 is TGCGCCAGCAGCTTGGTCACTAGCGGCTACGAGCAGTACTTC. It specifies CASSLVTSGYEQYF.

There are many counts of this clonotype. V gene TRBV28 combines with J gene TRBJ2-4; TRBD1 agrees at 7 bases. Germline V lookup: CDR1 MDHEN, CDR2 SYDVKM. With 5 bases clipped from V and 5 bases from J, the junction kept 6 bases outside the gene matches. There are 14 residues in the CDR3. Written as DNA, the CDR3 is TGTGCCAGCAGTGGGAGACAGGGACAAAACATTCAGTACTTC. This gives the protein CASSGRQGQNIQYF. Full variable domain (remainder filled in from reference TRBV28 and TRBJ2-4): DVKVTQSSRYLVKRTGEKVFLECVQDMDHENMFWYRQDPGLGLRLIYFSYDVKMKEKGDIPEGYSVSREKKERFSLILESASTNQTSMYLCASSGRQGQNIQYFGAGTRLSVL.

Ten or more counts support this clonotype. The chain is built from TRBV7-6 and TRBJ2-5, with 10 nucleotides matching TRBD1. CDR1 is SGHVS and CDR2 is FNYEAQ in the germline V gene. The length of the CDR3 is 14 residues. The ends lost 1 base at V and 8 bases at J; junction bases unmatched: 4. This chain's CDR3 is CASSLDWTGGTQYF. In DNA form, the CDR3 reads TGTGCCAGCAGCTTAGATTGGACAGGGGGTACCCAGTACTTC.

Many counts were recorded for this clonotype. The chain combines TRBV28 with TRBJ1-1; D is undetermined. The CDR3 contains 13 residues. CDR1 and CDR2 from the germline V gene are MDHEN and SYDVKM. Trimming shortened V by 6 bases and J by 5 bases, and 13 bases separated the two germline ends. The CDR3 region has the DNA TGTGCCAGCAGGCCCGAGGTAAAGACTGAAGCTTTCTTT. This encodes CASRPEVKTEAFF.

This clonotype was observed at least ten times. CDR3 loop: CASTTGQSNSPLHF. As DNA, the CDR3 is TGTGCCAGCACCACGGGACAGAGTAATTCACCCCTCCACTTT. This rearrangement joins TRBV6-1 to TRBJ1-6, with 7 bases fitting TRBD1. CDR3 size: 14 residues. Germline loops: CDR1 MNHNS, CDR2 SASEGT. V lost 7 bases, J lost 6 bases, and 6 bases stayed unmatched.

The rearrangement links TRBV27 to TRBJ2-3, with D tentatively TRBD2 (6 bases). The V end lost 7 bases, the J end lost 0 bases, and 17 bases lay between the germline ends. The CDR3 sequence is 16 residues long. Germline loops: CDR1 MNHEY, CDR2 SMNVEV (reference sequence). The CDR3 is CASKAGRTPSTDTQYF. The DNA of the CDR3 is TGTGCCAGCAAGGCGGGAAGGACCCCTAGCACAGATACGCAGTATTTT.

The chain couples TRBV30 to TRBJ2-2; D is tentatively TRBD1 or TRBD2 (6 bases each). The CDR3 has 16 residues. Deletions cut 8 bases from V and 7 bases from J, with 26 bases between. Germline V gene data show CDR1 as GTSNPN and CDR2 as SVGIG (reference sequence). The CDR3 DNA follows: TGTGCCGGGCGGGCGGGGCTGCGGGGACAACGCGGGGAGCTGTTTTTT. Translating gives CAGRAGLRGQRGELFF.

In its sample, this clonotype was seen many times. For the CDR3, the DNA is TGTGCCAGCAGCTTAGTAGGAGAGCCGAGCTCCTACAATGAGCAGTTCTTC. It specifies CASSLVGEPSSYNEQFF. The chain recombines TRBV7-9 with TRBJ2-1; no reliable D call. From germline, CDR1 is SEHNR and CDR2 FQNEAQ (reference sequence). V lost 1 base and J 0 bases, leaving 13 bases between the germline ends. The CDR3 loop spans 17 amino acids.

This clonotype showed up just a few times. The chain carries TRBV29-1 and TRBJ2-7; possibly TRBD2 for D (6 bases). Germline V CDR1 and CDR2: SQVTM, ANQGSEA. This CDR3 spans 15 amino acids. V lost 5 bases, J lost 4 bases, and 21 bases lay in between. Here the CDR3 DNA reads TGCAGCGTTACTCTCACGGGAGAGGGGAAATACGAGCAGTACTTC. Protein sequence: CSVTLTGEGKYEQYF.

This clonotype was observed at least ten times. V gene TRBV5-1 combines with J gene TRBJ2-1, with 10 nucleotides matching TRBD2. V dropped 0 bases and J dropped 10; count of bases not matched to a gene: 10. This CDR3 is 16 amino acids long. CDR1 and CDR2 from the germline V gene are SGHRS and YFSETQ. The CDR3 region is CASSLGVLAGDGEQFF. DNA for the CDR3: TGCGCCAGCAGCTTGGGCGTCCTAGCGGGAGATGGGGAGCAGTTCTTC.

This clonotype has just a few counts. This CDR3 is CSARDRVAITGELFF. CDR3 nucleotide sequence: TGCAGTGCTCGTGACAGGGTGGCGATCACCGGGGAGCTGTTTTTT. V gene TRBV20-1 combines with J gene TRBJ2-2, with 7 bases identical to TRBD1. In germline, CDR1 is DFQATT, CDR2 SNEGSKA (reference sequence). V shed 5 bases and J 4 bases; nucleotides not matched to a gene: 10. There are 15 residues in the CDR3.

The J gene is TRBJ2-2, the V gene TRBV5-5, with TRBD2 identical over 10 bases. With 0 bases clipped from V and 7 bases from J, the junction kept 3 bases outside the gene matches. This CDR3 spans 15 amino acids. Germline V lookup: CDR1 SGHKS, CDR2 YYEKEE (reference sequence). CDR3: CASSLVLAGVGELFF. The DNA of the CDR3 is TGTGCCAGCAGCTTGGTTCTAGCGGGAGTCGGGGAGCTGTTTTTT.

This clonotype was recorded at least ten times. The rearrangement uses TRBV29-1 and TRBJ2-5; a possible D gene is TRBD2 (6 bases). Germline CDR1 SQVTM, CDR2 ANQGSEA. V was trimmed by 4 bases and J by 3 bases, leaving 9 bases between them. CDR3 length equals 12 residues. DNA of the CDR3: TGCAGCGTTGTTTCGGGGGAAGAGACCCAGTACTTC. It codes for CSVVSGEETQYF.

In this sample, this clonotype turned up many times. The chain links TRBV20-1 to TRBJ1-4, with 10 bases matching TRBD1. J gave up 5 bases and V 0 bases, and 3 bases lay outside the gene matches. Germline lookup yields CDR1 DFQATT and CDR2 SNEGSKA (reference sequence). The CDR3 loop spans 15 amino acids. CDR3 sequence (DNA): TGCAGTGCTAGAGAGATGGACAGGGGGAATGAAAAACTGTTTTTT. It translates to CSAREMDRGNEKLFF.

This clonotype has ten or more counts. The chain employs TRBV2 and TRBJ2-1; TRBD2 agrees at 9 bases. In germline, CDR1 is SNHLY, CDR2 FYNNEI. V shed 1 base, J shed 3 bases, and the junction held 10 bases outside the gene matches. The CDR3 sequence is 18 residues long. The CDR3 spells CASSEGVASGTLYNEQFF. The CDR3 region has the DNA TGTGCCAGCAGTGAAGGGGTCGCTAGCGGGACCCTCTACAATGAGCAGTTCTTC.

The chain combines TRBV20-1 with TRBJ2-1; TRBD2 is a possible D gene (5 bases). The ends were cut back, 6 bases at V and 5 bases at J, with 20 bases in the middle. The germline gives CDR1 DFQATT, CDR2 SNEGSKA (reference sequence). The CDR3 runs 15 residues. Written as DNA, the CDR3 is TGCAGTGCAGAACGACGGGAAGAATCCGACAATGAGCAGTTCTTC. Translation gives CSAERREESDNEQFF.

This clonotype was counted between two and nine times. This rearrangement joins TRBV11-2 to TRBJ2-1, with TRBD2 matching over 10 bases. CDR1 and CDR2 (germline): SGHAT, FQNNGV. Germline trimming cut 4 bases from V and 7 bases from J; bases unmatched to any gene: 7. The CDR3 is 15 residues long. The CDR3 spells CASSSAGGPGNEQFF. CDR3 DNA sequence: TGTGCCAGCAGCTCAGCGGGAGGGCCTGGGAATGAGCAGTTCTTC.

This clonotype was observed at least ten times. This sequence joins TRBV2 and TRBJ2-3, with D maybe TRBD2 (5 bases). Germline values: CDR1 SNHLY, CDR2 FYNNEI. V lost 4 bases and J 4 bases, leaving 30 bases between the germline ends. The CDR3 has 20 amino acids. The CDR3: CASSVVAYSRGSRRADTQYF. CDR3 nucleotides: TGTGCCAGCAGTGTTGTAGCGTACTCACGAGGGAGTAGGAGAGCAGATACGCAGTATTTT.